The 19 T cell receptor beta chains listed next were all sequenced from one sample in a study of CD8+CD57+ T cells in acquired aplastic anemia. For CDR3 and TCR beta VDJ profiling, genomic DNA was the template used. Via MiXCR, TCRdb re-called the reads, giving one row per CDR3 protein. The sample shows approximately 200,000 distinct CDR3 sequences, approximately 52% of them seen only once. Sequencing used sorted CD4+, CD8+, or CD8+CD57+ T cells (not recorded which) from PBMCs. All receptors come from a human donor in good health, serving as a control.

The chain carries TRBV4-1 and TRBJ2-5, with 9 bases lining up with TRBD2. In germline, CDR1 is MGHRA, CDR2 YSYEKL. The V and J ends lost 0 bases and 5 bases, in that order; junction bases with no gene match: 10. This CDR3 contains 17 residues. The CDR3 protein is CASSQERGGGAIETQYF. CDR3 DNA: TGCGCCAGCAGCCAAGAGAGGGGCGGGGGGGCCATTGAGACCCAGTACTTC.

Turning to this clonotype: Given a much more abundant clone one base away, this may be a read error. The final CDR3 position lacks the conserved phenylalanine or tryptophan, pointing to a likely read error. This rearrangement joins TRBV3-1 to TRBJ2-7; D is undetermined. The CDR3 is 11 residues long. V was trimmed by 2 bases and J by 6 bases, leaving 5 bases between them. The germline V gene has CDR1 LGHDT and CDR2 YNNKEL (reference sequence). This chain's CDR3 is CASSQSLEQYL. The CDR3 DNA reads TGTGCCAGCAGCCAAAGTCTCGAGCAGTACCTC.

This clonotype showed up many times. This chain joins TRBV7-9 and TRBJ1-5; D remains ambiguous. Germline CDR1 is SEHNR and CDR2 is FQNEAQ (reference sequence). Trimming took off 1 base at V and 5 bases at J, with 9 bases between the two ends. The CDR3 length is 14 residues. CDR3 amino acids: CASSLGVDHQPQHF. CDR3 sequence (DNA): TGTGCCAGCAGCTTAGGGGTAGACCATCAGCCCCAGCATTTT.

This clonotype was seen ten or more times. The V call is TRBV9, the J call TRBJ2-1; TRBD1 matches at 9 bases. Germline CDR1 SGDLS, CDR2 YYNGEE. This CDR3 has 16 residues. J was trimmed by 3 bases and V by 1 base; bases with no gene match: 5. The CDR3 here is CASSVMGQGGYNEQFF. The CDR3 nucleotides read TGTGCCAGCAGCGTAATGGGACAGGGTGGCTACAATGAGCAGTTCTTC.

The rearrangement joins TRBV20-1 to TRBJ1-1; 10 nucleotides line up with TRBD1. CDR1 is DFQATT, CDR2 SNEGSKA, per germline (reference sequence). CDR3 size: 15 residues. With 5 bases clipped from V and 6 bases from J, the junction kept 12 bases outside the gene matches. Here the CDR3 DNA reads TGCAGTGCTCCTGGCGGGACAGGGGTGTTTGCTGAAGCTTTCTTT. Protein: CSAPGGTGVFAEAFF.

This chain joins TRBV15 and TRBJ2-7; 10 nucleotides agree with TRBD1. Germline-derived CDR1 and CDR2 are LNHNV and YYDKDF (reference sequence). The CDR3 extends over 14 amino acids. V gave up 1 base and J gave up 7 bases; unmatched junction bases: 4. This chain's CDR3 is CATSRGGTGVEQYF. The CDR3 nucleotides read TGTGCCACCAGCAGAGGCGGGACAGGGGTTGAGCAGTACTTC.

The V gene is TRBV2, the J gene TRBJ2-1, with 8 bases that match TRBD2. Germline lookup yields CDR1 SNHLY and CDR2 FYNNEI. CDR3 length: 18 amino acids. Trimming removed 0 bases from V and 2 bases from J; junction bases left unmatched: 9. CDR3 residues: CASSEAVQRTSPYNEQFF. CDR3 in DNA: TGTGCCAGCAGTGAAGCTGTTCAGAGGACTAGCCCCTACAATGAGCAGTTCTTC.

This clonotype was observed a handful of times. The V and J genes are TRBV12-3 or TRBV12-4 and TRBJ2-7, with 9 bases identical to TRBD1. J was trimmed by 2 bases and V by 3 bases; bases with no gene match: 5. The CDR3 is 15 residues long. The CDR3 is CASSFLGQGPYEQYF. The CDR3 nucleotides read TGTGCCAGCAGTTTTTTGGGACAGGGTCCCTACGAGCAGTACTTC.

This clonotype was seen at least ten times. This rearrangement joins TRBV9 to TRBJ1-1; no clear D. The V end lost 4 bases, the J end lost 3 bases, and 10 bases lay between the germline ends. This CDR3 contains 13 residues. Germline V lookup: CDR1 SGDLS, CDR2 YYNGEE. The CDR3 loop reads CASSQTPYTEAFF. CDR3 sequence (DNA): TGTGCCAGCAGCCAAACACCGTACACTGAAGCTTTCTTT.

This clonotype has only one observation. The rearrangement joins TRBV20-1 to TRBJ2-3; 7 bases are shared with TRBD1. The trim removed 6 bases at V and 0 bases at J, leaving 9 bases unmatched. CDR3 length: 15 residues. The germline V gene encodes CDR1 DFQATT and CDR2 SNEGSKA (reference sequence). Here the CDR3 DNA reads TGCAGTGCCAGGACAGGCCCATGGAGCACAGATACGCAGTATTTT. Translating gives CSARTGPWSTDTQYF.

V usage is TRBV7-6 and J usage is TRBJ2-5; D perhaps matches TRBD1 (6 bases). CDR3 length: 14 amino acids. The germline gives CDR1 SGHVS, CDR2 FNYEAQ. The V end lost 1 base, the J end lost 5 bases, and 11 bases lay between the germline ends. CDR3 sequence: CASSLVTGYETQYF. DNA for the CDR3: TGTGCCAGCAGCTTAGTCACAGGGTACGAGACCCAGTACTTC.

The chain combines TRBV7-2 with TRBJ2-1; 10 bases fit TRBD1. The V segment lost 3 bases and the J segment 6 bases; nucleotides outside the gene matches: 5. The CDR3 contains 15 residues. Germline loops: CDR1 SGHTA, CDR2 FQGNSA. The CDR3 DNA sequence: TGTGCCAGCAGCTTTAGTCGGGACAGGGGCAATGAGCAGTTCTTC. Residues: CASSFSRDRGNEQFF.

In DNA, the CDR3 is TGTGCCAGCAGCGCCGCCGCGACAGGGGGGCCCCTTAACTATGGCTACACCTTC. Protein: CASSAAATGGPLNYGYTF. This chain links TRBV7-2 with TRBJ1-2, with 9 bases identical to TRBD1. This CDR3 comprises 18 residues. The J segment lost 1 base and the V segment lost 5 bases, leaving 14 bases of the junction unmatched. Germline-derived CDR1 and CDR2 are SGHTA and FQGNSA.

The gene calls are TRBV7-2 and TRBJ2-1; 9 positions agree with TRBD2. V was pared by 2 bases and J by 4 bases, with 6 bases of the junction left unmatched. The CDR3 sequence is 16 residues long. Germline V lookup: CDR1 SGHTA, CDR2 FQGNSA. CDR3 protein: CASSLIAGVPYNEQFF. Here the CDR3 DNA reads TGTGCCAGCAGCTTAATAGCGGGAGTCCCATACAATGAGCAGTTCTTC.

This clonotype was counted ten times or more. At one end the junction does not follow the germline gene, possibly because of a read error. The V gene is TRBV7-2, the J gene TRBJ1-2, with 8 bases identical to TRBD1. Per germline, CDR1 SGHTA and CDR2 FQGNSA. This CDR3 region has 16 residues. The CDR3 DNA reads as TGTGCCAGCAGCCTCGGACAGGGATCCTCTAACTATGGCTGCACCTTC. This encodes CASSLGQGSSNYGCTF.

This clonotype came up a few times. The rearrangement joins TRBV20-1 to TRBJ1-2; possibly TRBD1 for D (5 bases). This CDR3 is built from 14 residues. V was shortened by 0 bases and J by 4 bases, with 12 bases between the two germline ends. The germline gives CDR1 DFQATT, CDR2 SNEGSKA (reference sequence). CDR3 nucleotides: TGCAGTGCTAGAGATGGTCGCCAGGGCTATGGCTACACCTTC. Protein: CSARDGRQGYGYTF.

The chain recombines TRBV2 with TRBJ2-3; D remains unclear. V lost 7 bases and J 0 bases, leaving 17 bases between the germline ends. CDR1 SNHLY and CDR2 FYNNEI come from the germline V gene. This CDR3 has 16 residues. CDR3 protein: CASTAGSFLSTDTQYF. The CDR3 DNA sequence: TGTGCCAGCACTGCAGGCTCTTTCCTTAGCACAGATACGCAGTATTTT. Supplemented by reference TRBV2 and TRBJ2-3, the full variable domain reads EPEVTQTPSHQVTQMGQEVILRCVPISNHLYFYWYRQILGQKVEFLVSFYNNEISEKSEIFDDQFSVERPDGSNFTLKIRSTKLEDSAMYFCASTAGSFLSTDTQYFGPGTRLTVL.

There are a few counts of this clonotype. This chain uses TRBV15 with TRBJ2-1; 9 bases are a match to TRBD2. The CDR3 is 16 amino acids. The germline V gene has CDR1 LNHNV and CDR2 YYDKDF (reference sequence). V lost 6 bases and J lost 6; bases outside the gene matches: 12. The CDR3 sequence is CATSFPTGLAVNEQFF. The DNA for the CDR3 is TGTGCCACCAGTTTCCCCACGGGACTAGCAGTCAATGAGCAGTTCTTC.

This clonotype was seen only once. This chain joins TRBV20-1 and TRBJ1-5; 8 nucleotides align to TRBD1. The CDR3 extends over 15 amino acids. V was clipped by 3 bases and J by 6 bases; unmatched bases: 10. CDR1 and CDR2 from the germline V gene are DFQATT and SNEGSKA (reference sequence). This CDR3 reads CSASALDREVQPQHF. CDR3 in DNA: TGCAGTGCTAGTGCTCTGGACAGGGAGGTTCAGCCCCAGCATTTT.